This is a list of T cell receptor beta chains from one sample in a study of blood T cell repertoires in COVID-19. Sequenced by immunoSEQ multiplex PCR; TCRdb stores in-frame clones only, minus some. There are about 330,000 clones in the sample; about 90% occur only once, and over 4.5% lies in the top ten. Sequencing used PBMCs or T cells enriched from blood (not recorded which). The receptors derive from a young man who had recovered from COVID-19. Both conserved end residues are trimmed from each CDR3.

TRBV19,TRBJ1-2,ASSRTGETGYT
TRBV5-1,TRBJ1-6,ASRTPGPNSPLH
TRBV7-8,TRBJ2-6,ASSGRGTGEAGANVLT
TRBV18,TRBJ1-6,ASSAPAKGEGSPLH
TRBV11-2,TRBJ2-7,ASSFGIPSGGIYEQY
TRBV7-9,TRBJ1-4,ASSTGATNEKLF
TRBV10-3,TRBJ2-4,AISASFGTTKAKNIQY
TRBV13,TRBJ2-7,ASSPGTGRYEQY
TRBV30,TRBJ2-7,AWSYGDNVEQY
TRBV28,TRBJ2-3,ASSSPRRGQSTDTQY
TRBV27,TRBJ1-5,ASSLYSGVHQPQH
TRBV7-9,TRBJ2-2,ASSLIEYGGELF
TRBV4-1,TRBJ1-2,ASSQDPSGIYGYT
TRBV7-8,TRBJ2-5,ASSLGGGTQY
TRBV18,TRBJ1-6,ASSPRTGGSYNSPLH
TRBV19,TRBJ1-5,ASSSPGTGPNQPQH
TRBV7-9,TRBJ1-1,ASSLAGTGAF
TRBV9,TRBJ2-7,ASSVGQGAPYEQY
TRBV6-1,TRBJ2-7,ASSERGPDEQY
TRBV28,TRBJ1-5,ASSSWATGNNQPQH
TRBV13,TRBJ1-6,ASSHGTGDNSPLH
TRBV12-2,TRBJ2-1,ASRGRAYNEQF
TRBV6-5,TRBJ1-2,ASSLPGGYGYT
TRBV7-8,TRBJ1-1,ASSPGGANTEAF
TRBV7-2,TRBJ2-5,ASSLKGPETQY
TRBV28,TRBJ1-1,ASSSPDREAF
TRBV12-3/TRBV12-4,TRBJ1-2,ASSFRGNGYT
TRBV28,TRBJ1-3,ASSTPTVFVSGNTIY
TRBV11-1,TRBJ2-7,ASSIVGGGKSYEQY
TRBV4-1,TRBJ2-7,ASSPGQGKDEQY
TRBV2,TRBJ1-1,ASTQLLNTEAF
TRBV28,TRBJ2-1,ASSLLAGGIIHNEQF
TRBV27,TRBJ1-1,ASSLSDREATEAF
TRBV28,TRBJ1-2,ASRTMGEAYGYT
TRBV21-1,TRBJ2-7,ASRQLAGGLTYEQY
TRBV28,TRBJ2-1,ASRGDRGPYNEQF
TRBV19,TRBJ2-3,ASSMRIARDRTQDPTDTQY
TRBV9,TRBJ1-6,ASSGDSSSPLH
TRBV3-1/TRBV3-2,TRBJ1-1,ASSQGLMNTEAF
TRBV10-2,TRBJ1-1,ASRTFGDEAF
TRBV19,TRBJ1-2,ASIYRSGQLSGYT
TRBV12-3/TRBV12-4,TRBJ2-7,ASSKGVIGQY
TRBV5-3,TRBJ1-1,ARNGAPEAF
TRBV21-1,TRBJ2-7,ASSKDGARTAHHRAGRPYEQY
TRBV18,TRBJ2-1,ASSPSIADEQF
TRBV12-3/TRBV12-4,TRBJ2-1,ASTAGWNEQF
TRBV2,TRBJ1-1,ASSEDRLMNTEAF
TRBV5-1,TRBJ2-1,ASSLRARINEQF
TRBV5-6,TRBJ1-2,ASSLGYSNYGYT
TRBV28,TRBJ1-6,ASSFGGPLH
TRBV28,TRBJ2-7,ASSLWGQGARYEQY
TRBV3-1/TRBV3-2,TRBJ2-3,ASSQDGQGGSTDTQY
TRBV28,TRBJ1-5,ASSLGQEERVNQPQH